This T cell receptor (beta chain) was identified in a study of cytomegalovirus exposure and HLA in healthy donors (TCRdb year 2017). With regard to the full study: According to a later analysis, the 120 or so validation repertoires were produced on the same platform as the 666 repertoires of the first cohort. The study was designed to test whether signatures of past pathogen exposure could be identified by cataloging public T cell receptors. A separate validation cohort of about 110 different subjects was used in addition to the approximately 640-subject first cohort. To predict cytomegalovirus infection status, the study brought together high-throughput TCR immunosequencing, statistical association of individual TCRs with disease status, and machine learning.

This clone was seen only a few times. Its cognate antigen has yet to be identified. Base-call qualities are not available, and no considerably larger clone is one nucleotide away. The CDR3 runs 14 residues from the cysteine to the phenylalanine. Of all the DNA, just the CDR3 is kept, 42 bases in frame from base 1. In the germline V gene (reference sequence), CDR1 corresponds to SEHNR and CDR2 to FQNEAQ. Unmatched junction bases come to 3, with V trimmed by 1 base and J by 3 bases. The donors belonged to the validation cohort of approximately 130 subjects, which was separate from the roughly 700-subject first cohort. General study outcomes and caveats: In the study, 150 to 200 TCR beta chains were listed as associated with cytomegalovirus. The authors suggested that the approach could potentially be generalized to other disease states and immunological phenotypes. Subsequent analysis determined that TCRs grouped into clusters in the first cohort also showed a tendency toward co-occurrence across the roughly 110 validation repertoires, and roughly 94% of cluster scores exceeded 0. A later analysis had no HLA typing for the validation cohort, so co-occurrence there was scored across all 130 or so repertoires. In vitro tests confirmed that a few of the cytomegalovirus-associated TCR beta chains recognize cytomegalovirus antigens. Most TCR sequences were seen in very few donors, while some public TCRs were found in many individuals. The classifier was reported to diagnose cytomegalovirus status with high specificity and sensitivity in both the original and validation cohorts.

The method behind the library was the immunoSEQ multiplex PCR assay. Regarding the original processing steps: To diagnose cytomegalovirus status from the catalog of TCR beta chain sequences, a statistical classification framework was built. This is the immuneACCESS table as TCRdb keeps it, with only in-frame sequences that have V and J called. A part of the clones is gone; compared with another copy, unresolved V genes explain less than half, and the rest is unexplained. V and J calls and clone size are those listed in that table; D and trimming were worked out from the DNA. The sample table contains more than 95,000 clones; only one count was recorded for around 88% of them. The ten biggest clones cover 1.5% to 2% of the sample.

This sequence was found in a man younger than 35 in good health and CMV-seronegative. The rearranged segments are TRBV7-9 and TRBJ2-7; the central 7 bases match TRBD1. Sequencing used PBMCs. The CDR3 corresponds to CASSLETGFYEQYF. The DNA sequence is TGTGCCAGCAGCTTAGAGACAGGGTTCTACGAGCAGTACTTC.